This record concerns one T cell receptor (beta chain) sequence. Its antigen is as yet unknown. DNA loading was fixed at roughly 360 ng for all bulk PBMC samples. Sequenced by immunoSEQ multiplex PCR; TCRdb stores in-frame clones only, minus some. The profile shows roughly 9,900 clones, about 87% of them singletons. Trimming at V came to 4 bases and at J to 4 bases, leaving 11 bases not matched to a gene. Germline V lookup: CDR1 SGHNT, CDR2 YYREEE (reference sequence). This CDR3 region has 17 residues. Regarding time point: week 3, after first cycle of checkpoint inhibitor. The entry originates in a study of blood T cell dynamics during melanoma immunotherapy. Study-wide results and limits: It remained unknown if the driving T cell clones were melanoma-specific. PBMC repertoires of eventual disease-control patients split at W3 into clonality or diversity gains.

The starting material was blood, obtained from a patient treated with checkpoint blockade. The V call is TRBV5-4, the J call TRBJ2-2; TRBD2 agrees at 9 bases. The origin of this receptor is a human donor with melanoma. CDR3 in amino acids: CASSPLAGGAGTGELFF. The CDR3 DNA sequence: TGTGCCAGCAGCCCGCTTGCGGGGGGGGCGGGCACCGGGGAGCTGTTTTTT. Full variable domain (missing parts from reference TRBV5-4 and TRBJ2-2): ETGVTQSPTHLIKTRGQQVTLRCSSQSGHNTVSWYQQALGQGPQFIFQYYREEENGRGNFPPRFSGLQFPNYSSELNVNALELDDSALYLCASSPLAGGAGTGELFFGEGSRLTVL.